This TCR beta chain was found in a study of CD8+ T cells in alopecia areata. Turning to the study itself: Tofacitinib administration persisted for 6 to 18 months, succeeded by 6 months off drug. Study-wide findings and caveats: It was lesional scalp, especially alopecia totalis/universalis, that showed higher clonality than normal scalp.

Details on this clone: Its antigen is unknown.

Losses at the gene ends were 0 bases for V and 8 bases for J; bases not matched to a gene: 9. The CDR3 has 16 amino acids. Germline CDR1 and CDR2: MNHNY and SVGAGI (reference sequence). The treatment here: oral pan-JAK inhibitor, 5-10 mg twice daily. It was from alopecia areata patients that lesional scalp punch biopsies and peripheral blood were collected. RNA was extracted and reverse transcribed into cDNA as the sequencing template. TCRdb keeps only in-frame clones here, not all; method: immunoSEQ multiplex PCR. The data contain around 300,000 clones, 60% of them singletons. The sequenced sample was CD4+ T cells sorted from blood, obtained around week 54, from a patient treated with tofacitinib. The sequence derives from a human donor with alopecia areata. V is TRBV6-6 and J is TRBJ2-1; 8 bases fit TRBD1. CDR3 DNA sequence: TGTGCCAGCAGTTACTCCCGACAGGGGCGTGCGGATGAGCAGTTCTTC. It is translated as CASSYSRQGRADEQFF.